This entry concerns a single TCR beta chain. This sample is drawn from a study of PD-1 blockade in classical Hodgkin lymphoma. Some clones are missing from TCRdb's copy, which holds only in-frame ones; the method was immunoSEQ multiplex PCR. Of roughly 20,000 clones listed, more than 80% are singletons. This CDR3 contains 16 residues. V was cut by 0 bases and J by 7 bases, with 18 bases left in between. Germline V gene sequence: CDR1 LGHNA, CDR2 YSLEER. The time point: cycle 4 day 1 (C4D1), after 6 weeks of nivolumab. Autologous stem cell transplantation was followed by relapse in every patient, and brentuximab vedotin exposure varied.

This receptor was obtained from a human donor with classical Hodgkin lymphoma. This sequence joins TRBV4-3 and TRBJ2-5; D possibly matches TRBD1 or TRBD2 (5 bases each). The sequencing here drew on peripheral blood mononuclear cells (PBMCs), taken before the fourth cycle of nivolumab. The CDR3 bases are TGCGCCAGCAGCCAAGATTACGGGGCCTCCTCCAGGACCCAGTACTTC. Its protein is CASSQDYGASSRTQYF.